This entry is about one T cell receptor beta chain. Its antigen is not yet known. Per-nucleotide qualities are absent, and no much larger clonotype sits a single base away. This sample is drawn from a study of yellow fever vaccine responses in identical twins (dated by TCRdb to 2016 to 2019). As for the study more broadly: In the study, vaccine-responding T cell clones were precisely tracked in identical twins.

Overall study results and their limits: The T cell response to vaccination in identical twins was reported by the authors to appear partly convergent and partly personalized.

The CDR3, cysteine through phenylalanine, is 16 amino acids long. CDR3 DNA is the only sequence kept; it has 48 bases, read in frame from the first base. V was cut back by 0 bases and J by 2 bases, leaving a gap of 8 bases between them. CDR1 and CDR2 were assigned from the germline V gene (reference sequence) as SEHNR and FQNEAQ. The receptor library was made with RT-PCR. Sequencing was performed on an Illumina HiSeq 2500. TCRdb reworked the public reads: Q25 trimming with fastp, MiXCR clone assembly, productive beta chains retained. CDR3 protein sequences are deduplicated, and each keeps its most common genes and DNA. The sample table holds 4,000 to 5,000 distinct CDR3 sequences, of which roughly 85% were seen once. The ten largest clones take up 2.1% of the sample.

Source: T cells from blood (PBMCs), unsorted or a sorted subset (not recorded which), taken before or after yellow fever vaccination (not recorded which). The chain is encoded by TRBV7-9 joined to TRBJ2-6; TRBD1 is perhaps the D gene, given 6 matching bases. The TCR originated in a woman under 30 who received the yellow fever vaccine. Donor details come from another sample of the same person, matched by shared clones. The CDR3 in this case is CASSLAGGTGANVLTF. The nucleotides are TGTGCCAGCAGCTTAGCTGGGGGCACTGGGGCCAACGTCCTGACTTTC.